Shown below are 25 T cell receptor beta chains from a single sample sequenced in a study of PD-1 blockade in classical Hodgkin lymphoma. Repertoires were generated with immunoSEQ multiplex PCR, while TCRdb's copy carries only in-frame clones and drops some. The sample includes about 12,000 clones, around nine tenths seen only once; the top ten take approximately 0.9%. The sample's time point: cycle 4 day 1 (C4D1), after about 6 weeks of nivolumab. Each of the patients experienced relapse following autologous stem cell transplantation, and their brentuximab vedotin exposure differed. Purified CD4+ T cells were obtained from thawed PBMCs through magnetic negative selection. Source: CD4+ T cells from blood, taken before the fourth cycle of nivolumab. The source is a human donor with classical Hodgkin lymphoma.

The V gene is TRBV20-1, the J gene TRBJ2-3; D tentatively reads TRBD1 or TRBD2 (5 bases each). The CDR3 is 11 residues long. Germline V gene sequence: CDR1 DFQATT, CDR2 SNEGSKA (reference sequence). Trimming removed 0 bases at V and 10 bases at J, with 8 bases between. The CDR3 nucleotides are TGCAGTGCTAGAGATCAGGGAGCGCAGTATTTT. Protein sequence: CSARDQGAQYF.

This chain links TRBV9 with TRBJ1-5; no firm D call. Trimming shortened V by 5 bases and J by 4 bases, and 13 bases separated the two germline ends. Germline V gene lookup returns CDR1 SGDLS and CDR2 YYNGEE. CDR3 length: 14 residues. Here the CDR3 DNA reads TGTGCCAGCAGAGAGCCGGACTTAAATCAGCCCCAGCATTTT. Residues: CASREPDLNQPQHF.

The chain combines TRBV7-2 with TRBJ2-1, with 15 bases lining up with TRBD2. Per germline, CDR1 SGHTA and CDR2 FQGNSA. The CDR3 loop spans 15 amino acids. Trimming removed 5 bases from V and 7 bases from J; junction bases left unmatched: 3. The CDR3 DNA follows: TGTGCCAGCAGCCGGGGACTAGCGGGAGGTAATGAGCAGTTCTTC. Protein product: CASSRGLAGGNEQFF.

The J gene is TRBJ2-5, the V gene TRBV11-2, with TRBD2 matching over 10 bases. The CDR3 extends over 16 amino acids. CDR1 is SGHAT and CDR2 is FQNNGV in the germline V gene. V was pared by 4 bases and J by 5 bases, with 10 bases of the junction left unmatched. The CDR3 region is CASSSLSGRGWETQYF. DNA for the CDR3: TGTGCCAGCAGCTCCTTGAGCGGGAGGGGTTGGGAGACCCAGTACTTC.

The chain is built from TRBV27 and TRBJ2-5; 7 positions agree with TRBD2. The CDR3 runs 16 residues. After removal of 6 bases from V and 6 bases from J, the junction contained 16 bases not matched to a gene. Germline loops: CDR1 MNHEY, CDR2 SMNVEV (reference sequence). Written as DNA, the CDR3 is TGTGCCAGCAGCTCTCATGCGCAGCGGACTAGAAAGACCCAGTACTTC. It is translated as CASSSHAQRTRKTQYF.

The V and J genes are TRBV5-8 and TRBJ1-2, with 7 bases identical to TRBD1. With 5 bases clipped from V and 4 bases from J, the junction kept 5 bases outside the gene matches. This CDR3 spans 13 amino acids. Germline V CDR1 and CDR2: SGHTS, YDEGEE. DNA of the CDR3: TGTGCCAGCAGTCGGGACAGACCCTATGGCTACACCTTC. This encodes CASSRDRPYGYTF.

This sequence joins TRBV19 and TRBJ2-7, with D perhaps matching TRBD1 or TRBD2 (5 bases each). The germline gives CDR1 LNHDA, CDR2 SQIVND (reference sequence). There are 15 residues in the CDR3. Deletions cut 4 bases from V and 1 base from J, with 14 bases between. The CDR3 spells CASSTGTTLSYEQYF. CDR3 nucleotides: TGTGCCAGTAGTACTGGGACCACACTTTCCTACGAGCAGTACTTC. Complete variable domain (other parts from reference TRBV19 and TRBJ2-7): DGGITQSPKYLFRKEGQNVTLSCEQNLNHDAMYWYRQDPGQGLRLIYYSQIVNDFQKGDIAEGYSVSREKKESFPLTVTSAQKNPTAFYLCASSTGTTLSYEQYFGPGTRLTVT.

The chain is built from TRBV29-1 and TRBJ2-5; no clear D gene. V gave up 3 bases and J gave up 1 base, with 12 bases separating them. In germline, CDR1 is SQVTM, CDR2 ANQGSEA. This CDR3 has 14 amino acids. The CDR3 region is CSVEVGSSQETQYF. The CDR3 bases are TGCAGCGTTGAGGTGGGGTCGAGCCAAGAGACCCAGTACTTC. Combining the CDR3 with reference TRBV29-1 and TRBJ2-5 gives the whole variable domain SAVISQKPSRDICQRGTSLTIQCQVDSQVTMMFWYRQQPGQSLTLIATANQGSEATYESGFVIDKFPISRPNLTFSTLTVSNMSPEDSSIYLCSVEVGSSQETQYFGPGTRLLVL.

The chain links TRBV7-2 to TRBJ2-5; perhaps TRBD1 as D (5 bases). The CDR3 consists of 15 residues. Per germline, CDR1 SGHTA and CDR2 FQGNSA. V gave up 6 bases and J gave up 1 base, with 15 bases separating them. CDR3 in DNA: TGTGCCAGCAGGTTGACAGAACTACTCCAAGAGACCCAGTACTTC. Protein product: CASRLTELLQETQYF.

The chain couples TRBV27 to TRBJ2-5; D is possibly TRBD1 (5 bases). There are 14 residues in the CDR3. The germline gives CDR1 MNHEY, CDR2 SMNVEV (reference sequence). V was cut by 0 bases and J by 2 bases, with 7 bases left in between. The CDR3 is CASSLSRAQETQYF. The CDR3 DNA follows: TGTGCCAGCAGTTTATCCAGGGCACAAGAGACCCAGTACTTC.

The chain is built from TRBV5-4 and TRBJ1-6; TRBD1 agrees at 9 bases. The CDR3 has 15 amino acids. The V gene end was trimmed by 5 bases and the J gene end by 14 bases; junction bases not matched to a gene: 14. The germline gives CDR1 SGHNT, CDR2 YYREEE (reference sequence). The CDR3 sequence: CASSFGGTGPNTLHF. DNA of the CDR3: TGTGCCAGCAGTTTCGGAGGGACAGGGCCGAACACCCTCCACTTT.

The chain combines TRBV27 with TRBJ2-7; a possible D gene is TRBD1 (6 bases). V was pared by 6 bases and J by 3 bases, with 15 bases between. The CDR3 has 14 amino acids. Germline V CDR1 and CDR2: MNHEY, SMNVEV (reference sequence). CDR3 amino acids: CASRRGGMGYEQYF. CDR3 DNA sequence: TGTGCCAGCAGGAGAGGGGGAATGGGCTACGAGCAGTACTTC.

This sequence joins TRBV7-9 and TRBJ1-1; possible D gene TRBD1, 5 bases. CDR1 and CDR2 (germline): SEHNR, FQNEAQ (reference sequence). This CDR3 spans 14 amino acids. Trimming removed 2 bases at V and 5 bases at J, with 12 bases between. This chain's CDR3 is CASSLMGEVTEAFF. The CDR3 bases are TGTGCCAGCAGCTTAATGGGGGAAGTAACTGAAGCTTTCTTT.

The V call is TRBV18, the J call TRBJ2-1; no clear D. CDR1 and CDR2 (germline): KGHSH, LQKENI. The CDR3 length is 12 residues. V was cut by 1 base and J by 12 bases, with 10 bases left in between. In DNA form, the CDR3 reads TGTGCCAGCTCACCACTCGCGGTCGGGCAGTTCTTC. Its protein is CASSPLAVGQFF.

The V call is TRBV28, the J call TRBJ2-7; TRBD1 agrees at 10 bases. V lost 6 bases, J lost 3 bases, and 11 bases stayed unmatched. CDR1 MDHEN and CDR2 SYDVKM come from the germline V gene. This CDR3 has 16 amino acids. The CDR3 nucleotides read TGTGCCAGCAGCCCACCGGATGGGACAGGGGACTACGAGCAGTACTTC. It translates to CASSPPDGTGDYEQYF.

This chain links TRBV14 with TRBJ2-5; 8 bases are a match to TRBD2. CDR3 length equals 15 residues. Germline V gene lookup returns CDR1 SGHDN and CDR2 FVKESK. V was pared by 7 bases and J by 2 bases, with 9 bases of the junction left unmatched. Here the CDR3 reads CASMASGRPQETQYF. The CDR3 DNA reads as TGTGCCAGCATGGCCAGCGGGAGACCTCAAGAGACCCAGTACTTC.

The chain recombines TRBV18 with TRBJ1-5; 7 nucleotides line up with TRBD1. The CDR3 has 14 residues. The junction had 6 bases not matched to a gene; V was cut back by 5 bases and J by 5 bases. The germline V gene encodes CDR1 KGHSH and CDR2 LQKENI. DNA for the CDR3: TGTGCCAGCTCATCCGGGACAGTCTATCAGCCCCAGCATTTT. Translating gives CASSSGTVYQPQHF.

The chain recombines TRBV19 with TRBJ2-5, with 10 bases matching TRBD1. The CDR3 has 15 amino acids. Germline CDR1 is LNHDA and CDR2 is SQIVND (reference sequence). Unmatched junction bases numbered 7, after V lost 5 bases and J lost 4 bases. The CDR3 protein is CASSPLDRGRETQYF. For the CDR3, the DNA is TGTGCCAGTAGTCCCCTCGACAGGGGGCGAGAGACCCAGTACTTC. The whole variable domain, filled in from reference TRBV19 and TRBJ2-5, reads DGGITQSPKYLFRKEGQNVTLSCEQNLNHDAMYWYRQDPGQGLRLIYYSQIVNDFQKGDIAEGYSVSREKKESFPLTVTSAQKNPTAFYLCASSPLDRGRETQYFGPGTRLLVL.

This chain connects TRBV5-1 to TRBJ2-5; D may match TRBD1 or TRBD2 (6 bases each). V lost 4 bases, J lost 4 bases, and 14 bases lay in between. This CDR3 is 14 amino acids long. Germline lookup yields CDR1 SGHRS and CDR2 YFSETQ. In DNA, the CDR3 is TGCGCCAGCAGCCCGAGGGGGGCCGGAGAGACCCAGTACTTC. Translated: CASSPRGAGETQYF.

The genes are TRBV28 and TRBJ2-5; the match to TRBD1 covers 8 bases. The CDR3 consists of 16 residues. The ends lost 4 bases at V and 2 bases at J; junction bases unmatched: 9. Germline V CDR1 and CDR2: MDHEN, SYDVKM. The CDR3 here is CASSSRQGSQQETQYF. CDR3 coding DNA: TGTGCCAGCAGTTCAAGACAGGGGAGTCAACAAGAGACCCAGTACTTC.

This chain links TRBV5-1 with TRBJ1-3; a possible D gene is TRBD1 (5 bases). Trimming left V 3 bases short and J 5 bases short, with 12 bases between. Germline CDR1 is SGHRS and CDR2 is YFSETQ. The CDR3 runs to 14 residues. In nucleotides, the CDR3 is TGCGCCAGCAGCTCCCAGGGAAGGCGAAACACCATATATTTT. The encoded protein is CASSSQGRRNTIYF.

This sequence joins TRBV7-9 and TRBJ1-5; TRBD1 matches 7 bases. Germline trimming cut 0 bases from V and 7 bases from J; bases unmatched to any gene: 9. This CDR3 is 16 amino acids long. Germline CDR1 is SEHNR and CDR2 is FQNEAQ (reference sequence). The CDR3 DNA reads as TGTGCCAGCAGCTTAGCTGGAGGGGGCCCCTGGCAGCCCCAGCATTTT. Its protein is CASSLAGGGPWQPQHF.

This clone has a handful of counts. V and J are TRBV4-3 and TRBJ2-4; D possibly corresponds to TRBD1 (8 bases). Deletions cut 4 bases from V and 8 bases from J, with 15 bases between. Germline lookup yields CDR1 LGHNA and CDR2 YSLEER. The CDR3 has 14 amino acids. The CDR3 DNA is TGCGCCAGCAGCCTCATACAGGGGGGGGACATTCAGTACTTC. This encodes CASSLIQGGDIQYF.

DNA for the CDR3: TGTGCCAGCAGCTGGGACAGGGCCTACAATGAGCAGTTCTTC. It is translated as CASSWDRAYNEQFF. The chain recombines TRBV11-1 with TRBJ2-1; 9 bases align to TRBD1. V dropped 4 bases and J dropped 2; count of bases not matched to a gene: 0. Germline V gives CDR1 SGHAT, CDR2 FQDESV (reference sequence). This CDR3 has 14 residues.

The chain carries TRBV4-2 and TRBJ2-1; 8 positions agree with TRBD1. Germline V gives CDR1 LGHNA, CDR2 YNFKEQ. This CDR3 has 17 amino acids. The trim removed 0 bases at V and 3 bases at J, leaving 7 bases unmatched. The CDR3 sequence is CASSQDYHRGNYNEQFF. CDR3 sequence (DNA): TGTGCCAGCAGCCAAGATTATCACAGGGGGAACTACAATGAGCAGTTCTTC.